This TCR beta chain appears in the sequencing data of a study of blood T cell repertoires in COVID-19. Study at large: Donors in the United States, Italy and Spain gave samples during acute or convalescent COVID-19. Sources were T cells, B-cell-depleted T cells, or PBMCs; the material itself was cDNA or gDNA.

Original data processing: Scientists estimated how many nucleated cells there were by amplifying reference gene primers. Sequencing used immunoSEQ multiplex PCR; TCRdb keeps in-frame clones, though not all of them. D and trimming were read from the DNA, whereas the V and J calls and clone size are those reported in that table. The data hold under 65,000 clones, with roughly 91% observed a single time. Germline CDR1 reads SEHNR; CDR2 reads FQNEAQ (reference sequence). V was clipped by 5 bases and J by 4 bases; unmatched bases: 11. The CDR3 extends over 17 amino acids. The sequence was collected from a human donor in a cohort sampled during active COVID-19. The sample consisted of peripheral blood. The rearrangement uses TRBV7-9 and TRBJ2-1; 10 nucleotides match TRBD2. The CDR3 loop is CASSPLTSSGRYNEQFF. The CDR3 DNA reads as TGTGCCAGCAGCCCTCTTACGTCTAGCGGGAGATACAATGAGCAGTTCTTC.